This entry features one T cell receptor (beta chain) sequence. These data are taken from a study of blood T cell repertoires in COVID-19. The V end lost 5 bases, the J end lost 10 bases, and 23 bases lay between the germline ends. The CDR3 contains 15 residues. Germline loops: CDR1 SGHTA, CDR2 FQGNSA. The repertoire was sequenced with immunoSEQ multiplex PCR; TCRdb's copy has only in-frame clones and lacks some. The table has about 310,000 clones, approximately 89% seen once. The chain is built from TRBV7-2 and TRBJ1-1, with D maybe TRBD1 (5 bases). The sequenced sample consisted of peripheral blood. The receptor's source is a woman aged 45-65 years who had recovered from COVID-19. The CDR3 coding sequence is TGTGCCAGCAGCGCCGAGACAGCGTTTTACAGTGGAGCTTTCTTT. This gives the protein CASSAETAFYSGAFF.